The T cell receptor (beta chain) under discussion was sequenced for a study of beta chain features in type 1 diabetes. Notes on the study in general: Type 1 diabetes patients had moderately but significantly shorter TCRB CDR3s in all four CD4+ subsets. Within the patient group, naive, central memory and Treg TCRB repertoires appeared more similar to each other than within healthy donors.

This clone has a handful of counts. The antigen is unknown. What was sequenced were expressed TCRB transcripts, since all of the isolated RNA had been reverse transcribed. Sequencing used immunoSEQ multiplex PCR; TCRdb keeps in-frame clones, though not all of them. The sample has hundreds of thousands of clones, about 15% seen once; the top ten hold 0.015% to 0.017%. The CDR3 is 16 amino acids. The receptor's source is a young man with type 1 diabetes. Sequencing used naive CD4+ T cells from blood. The rearrangement uses TRBV21-1 and TRBJ2-3; the listed D gene, TRBD2, was not tested against the DNA. TRBV21-1 is a pseudogene segment. The CDR3 protein is CASSRTSGGAEDTQYF. The CDR3 DNA is TGTGCCAGCAGCCGGACTAGCGGGGGGGCGGAAGATACGCAGTATTTT.